The 24 T cell receptor beta chains given below trace back to one sample, sequenced in a study of cytomegalovirus exposure and HLA in healthy donors. Using immunoSEQ multiplex PCR, the repertoire was profiled, and TCRdb retains in-frame clones only, with some absent. The repertoire holds about 190,000 clones, with roughly four fifths as singletons. Sequenced material: PBMCs. These receptors were obtained from a young woman in good health and CMV-seropositive.

This chain connects TRBV27 to TRBJ2-1; 8 nucleotides align to TRBD2. Germline V gene sequence: CDR1 MNHEY, CDR2 SMNVEV (reference sequence). The CDR3 totals 12 residues. J was trimmed by 12 bases and V by 4 bases; bases with no gene match: 5. The CDR3 coding sequence is TGTGCCAGCAGTTCGGGGGGGCCGTTGCAGTTCTTC. It codes for CASSSGGPLQFF.

This rearrangement joins TRBV27 to TRBJ2-2; D possibly corresponds to TRBD2 (7 bases). The CDR3 has 16 residues. Germline lookup yields CDR1 MNHEY and CDR2 SMNVEV (reference sequence). Between the trimmed V and J ends, which lost 7 bases and 0 bases, there was a span of 15 bases. CDR3 nucleotide sequence: TGTGCCAGCAAACGGGGGGCGGTCGCGAACACCGGGGAGCTGTTTTTT. This encodes CASKRGAVANTGELFF.

The CDR3 region has the DNA TGTGCCAGCAGCGGATTACGCGGGGGAACGAACACCGGGGAGCTGTTTTTT. It yields the protein CASSGLRGGTNTGELFF. The rearrangement uses TRBV9 and TRBJ2-2; 7 bases match TRBD2. The germline CDR1 and CDR2 sequences are SGDLS and YYNGEE. V trimming: 3 bases; J trimming: 0 bases; junction bases outside the gene matches: 8. There are 17 residues in the CDR3.

The rearrangement links TRBV7-8 to TRBJ2-7; 8 bases map to TRBD1. Germline CDR1 and CDR2: SGHVS and FQNEAQ. The CDR3 runs to 15 residues. V trimming: 5 bases; J trimming: 2 bases; junction bases outside the gene matches: 8. In nucleotides, the CDR3 is TGTGCCAGCAGCAGACGCCGGGACAGGCCCTACGAGCAGTACTTC. Amino acid sequence: CASSRRRDRPYEQYF. The full variable domain, with the rest looked up from reference TRBV7-8 and TRBJ2-7, is GAGVSQSPRYKVAKRGQDVALRCDPISGHVSLFWYQQALGQGPEFLTYFQNEAQLDKSGLPSDRFFAERPEGSVSTLKIQRTQQEDSAVYLCASSRRRDRPYEQYFGPGTRLTVT.

The chain employs TRBV18 and TRBJ2-3, with 7 positions matching TRBD1. The CDR3 runs to 14 residues. Germline assignment: CDR1 KGHSH and CDR2 LQKENI. The V and J ends lost 10 bases and 0 bases, in that order; junction bases with no gene match: 7. This CDR3 reads CATSRGTSTDTQYF. The CDR3 DNA follows: TGTGCCACCTCCAGGGGGACGAGCACAGATACGCAGTATTTT.

J is TRBJ2-7 and V is TRBV5-6; D might be TRBD2 (5 bases). Between the trimmed V and J ends, which lost 4 bases and 4 bases, there was a span of 15 bases. CDR3 size: 14 residues. Germline V gives CDR1 SGHDT, CDR2 YYEEEE. The CDR3 here is CASSPPGVAYEQYF. As DNA, the CDR3 is TGTGCCAGCAGCCCACCCGGGGTCGCTTACGAGCAGTACTTC.

The CDR3 region is CASSTPGLPHEQYF. The CDR3, as DNA: TGTGCCAGTAGTACTCCGGGACTCCCCCACGAGCAGTACTTC. V is TRBV19 and J is TRBJ2-7; D may be TRBD2 (6 bases). V was pared by 4 bases and J by 5 bases, with 15 bases between. Germline lookup yields CDR1 LNHDA and CDR2 SQIVND (reference sequence). CDR3 length: 14 amino acids.

The chain employs TRBV6-6 and TRBJ2-7, with no clear D. V lost 2 bases and J lost 12, with 8 bases in between. The CDR3 covers 10 residues. The germline V gene encodes CDR1 MNHNY and CDR2 SVGAGI (reference sequence). Here the CDR3 DNA reads TGTGCCAGCAGTTACCAGAGAGGGTACTTC. Translating it yields CASSYQRGYF.

CDR3 coding DNA: TGTGCCAGCAGTGTTAGCGGGGGGAGCAATGAGCAGTTCTTC. Protein sequence: CASSVSGGSNEQFF. The chain is built from TRBV2 and TRBJ2-1; the match to TRBD2 covers 10 bases. J lost 6 bases, V lost 4 bases, and 3 bases had no gene match. This CDR3 comprises 14 residues. Per the germline V gene, CDR1 is SNHLY and CDR2 is FYNNEI. Combining the CDR3 with reference TRBV2 and TRBJ2-1 gives the whole variable domain EPEVTQTPSHQVTQMGQEVILRCVPISNHLYFYWYRQILGQKVEFLVSFYNNEISEKSEIFDDQFSVERPDGSNFTLKIRSTKLEDSAMYFCASSVSGGSNEQFFGPGTRLTVL.

In its sample, this clone was seen a few times. V gene TRBV4-2 combines with J gene TRBJ1-6; 7 bases are a match to TRBD1. The V and J ends lost 0 bases and 5 bases, in that order; junction bases with no gene match: 1. The CDR3 totals 15 residues. The germline gives CDR1 LGHNA, CDR2 YNFKEQ. The CDR3 sequence is CASSQEGQNNSPLHF. DNA of the CDR3: TGTGCCAGCAGCCAAGAGGGACAGAATAATTCACCCCTCCACTTT.

This chain connects TRBV11-3 to TRBJ1-4; 7 nucleotides match TRBD1. V was clipped by 0 bases and J by 6 bases; unmatched bases: 10. The CDR3 contains 17 residues. Per germline, CDR1 SGHNT and CDR2 YENEEA. The CDR3 region has the DNA TGTGCCAGCAGCTTAGACCTTACAGGGGCGATGTATGAAAAACTGTTTTTT. Protein sequence: CASSLDLTGAMYEKLFF.

The chain uses TRBV6-5 and TRBJ1-4, with 7 positions matching TRBD1. Losses at the gene ends were 6 bases for V and 14 bases for J; bases not matched to a gene: 9. CDR1 is MNHEY, CDR2 SVGAGI, per germline. The CDR3 sequence is 12 residues long. The CDR3 DNA follows: TGTGCCAGCAGGTCCCGACAGGGCCCGCTGTTTTTT. Its protein product is CASRSRQGPLFF.

J is TRBJ1-4 and V is TRBV7-6, with D perhaps TRBD1 (5 bases). V lost 7 bases to trimming and J lost 5 bases, with 5 bases between them. Germline-derived CDR1 and CDR2 are SGHVS and FNYEAQ. This CDR3 is built from 11 residues. The CDR3 bases are TGTGCCAGCAAGGGGAATGAAAAACTGTTTTTT. It yields the protein CASKGNEKLFF.

This chain uses TRBV6-5 with TRBJ1-6, with D uncertain. The germline V gene encodes CDR1 MNHEY and CDR2 SVGAGI. The CDR3 has 12 amino acids. V was shortened by 7 bases and J by 9 bases, with 10 bases between the two germline ends. CDR3 amino acids: CASNGVGSPLHF. DNA of the CDR3: TGTGCCAGCAACGGGGTGGGTTCACCCCTCCACTTT.

The chain has TRBV19 and TRBJ1-2, with D possibly matching TRBD1 (6 bases). Germline V gene lookup returns CDR1 LNHDA and CDR2 SQIVND (reference sequence). Trimming removed 7 bases from V and 1 base from J, with 13 bases in between. This CDR3 spans 14 amino acids. The CDR3 sequence is CASTLAGDNYGYTF. CDR3 coding DNA: TGTGCCAGTACCCTCGCAGGGGATAACTATGGCTACACCTTC.

The chain carries TRBV7-6 and TRBJ2-1; the D gene is possibly TRBD2 (6 bases). The V gene's germline CDR1 is SGHVS and CDR2 FNYEAQ. V was pared by 1 base and J by 5 bases, with 12 bases between. The CDR3 has 15 amino acids. The CDR3 here is CASSLVSGLNNEQFF. The CDR3 DNA follows: TGTGCCAGCAGCTTAGTTAGCGGACTAAACAATGAGCAGTTCTTC.

This clone showed up just a few times. The chain couples TRBV27 to TRBJ1-1, with D perhaps matching TRBD1 (6 bases). The CDR3 has 14 residues. V lost 0 bases and J 3 bases, leaving 8 bases between the germline ends. Germline CDR1 is MNHEY and CDR2 is SMNVEV (reference sequence). CDR3 DNA sequence: TGTGCCAGCAGTTTATCAGGACAGCACACTGAAGCTTTCTTT. Its protein is CASSLSGQHTEAFF.

The rearrangement links TRBV6-5 to TRBJ1-2, with D possibly TRBD1 on 6 matching bases. CDR1 and CDR2 (germline): MNHEY, SVGAGI. The CDR3 loop spans 14 amino acids. Trimming left V 1 base short and J 4 bases short, with 10 bases between. This chain's CDR3 is CASSYYGQPYGYTF. DNA for the CDR3: TGTGCCAGCAGTTACTACGGACAGCCCTATGGCTACACCTTC.

This chain joins TRBV5-1 and TRBJ1-2; maybe TRBD1 (5 bases). Germline CDR1 and CDR2: SGHRS and YFSETQ. The CDR3 is 14 amino acids. Trimming stripped 7 bases from V and 7 bases from J, with 20 bases between. The CDR3 DNA is TGCGCCAGCGCGAACCCGGGACTAGAGGTTGGCTACACCTTC. This encodes CASANPGLEVGYTF.

This sequence joins TRBV19 and TRBJ1-2, with TRBD1 matching 10 bases. Trimming cost V 9 bases and J 1 base; bases outside gene matches: 5. Germline CDR1 and CDR2: LNHDA and SQIVND (reference sequence). The CDR3 runs 14 residues. The CDR3 DNA reads TGTGCCAGCCACGGGACAGGGGATAACTATGGCTACACCTTC. It specifies CASHGTGDNYGYTF.

The chain is built from TRBV18 and TRBJ2-7, with D perhaps TRBD1 (6 bases). V was shortened by 2 bases and J by 7 bases, with 12 bases between the two germline ends. This CDR3 is 13 amino acids long. Germline CDR1 reads KGHSH; CDR2 reads LQKENI. CDR3: CASSPGGAGEQYF. For the CDR3, the DNA is TGTGCCAGCTCACCAGGGGGCGCAGGGGAGCAGTACTTC.

The chain is built from TRBV6-6 and TRBJ2-3; 8 positions agree with TRBD2. Germline V gene lookup returns CDR1 MNHNY and CDR2 SVGAGI (reference sequence). The CDR3 has 16 amino acids. V shed 0 bases and J 4 bases; nucleotides not matched to a gene: 6. The CDR3 coding sequence is TGTGCCAGCAGTTACTCGCTGGCGGGGGGCTCAGATACGCAGTATTTT. It translates to CASSYSLAGGSDTQYF.

The gene calls are TRBV5-1 and TRBJ1-1; tentative D call: TRBD1 (6 bases). The CDR3 length is 16 residues. CDR1 is SGHRS and CDR2 is YFSETQ in the germline V gene. With 1 base removed from V and 4 bases from J, the gap between germline ends came to 17 bases. The CDR3 nucleotides are TGCGCCAGCAGCTTGAGCCCCACAGGGTCGGGCACTGAAGCTTTCTTT. As protein: CASSLSPTGSGTEAFF.

The rearrangement uses TRBV5-1 and TRBJ2-3; 7 bases align to TRBD2. The V and J ends lost 3 bases and 2 bases, in that order; junction bases with no gene match: 6. The germline V gene encodes CDR1 SGHRS and CDR2 YFSETQ. The CDR3 runs 15 residues. CDR3 loop: CASSWASGPTDTQYF. CDR3 in DNA: TGCGCCAGCAGCTGGGCTAGCGGTCCCACAGATACGCAGTATTTT. The entire variable domain, with the rest obtained from reference TRBV5-1 and TRBJ2-3, is as follows: KAGVTQTPRYLIKTRGQQVTLSCSPISGHRSVSWYQQTPGQGLQFLFEYFSETQRNKGNFPGRFSGRQFSNSRSEMNVSTLELGDSALYLCASSWASGPTDTQYFGPGTRLTVL.